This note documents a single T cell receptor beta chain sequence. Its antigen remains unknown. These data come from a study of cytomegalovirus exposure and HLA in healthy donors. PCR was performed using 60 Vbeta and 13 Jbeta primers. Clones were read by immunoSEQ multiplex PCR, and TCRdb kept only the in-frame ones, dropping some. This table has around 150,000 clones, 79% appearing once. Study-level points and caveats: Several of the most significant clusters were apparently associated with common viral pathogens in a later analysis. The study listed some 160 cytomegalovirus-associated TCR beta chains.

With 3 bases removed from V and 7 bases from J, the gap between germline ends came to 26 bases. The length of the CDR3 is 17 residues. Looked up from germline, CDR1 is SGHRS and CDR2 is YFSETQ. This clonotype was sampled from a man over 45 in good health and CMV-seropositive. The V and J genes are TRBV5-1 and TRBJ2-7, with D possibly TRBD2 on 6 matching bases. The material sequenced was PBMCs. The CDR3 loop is CASSSAGAGPAFGEQYF. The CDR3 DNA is TGCGCCAGCAGCTCGGCCGGGGCGGGGCCAGCCTTTGGAGAGCAGTACTTC.